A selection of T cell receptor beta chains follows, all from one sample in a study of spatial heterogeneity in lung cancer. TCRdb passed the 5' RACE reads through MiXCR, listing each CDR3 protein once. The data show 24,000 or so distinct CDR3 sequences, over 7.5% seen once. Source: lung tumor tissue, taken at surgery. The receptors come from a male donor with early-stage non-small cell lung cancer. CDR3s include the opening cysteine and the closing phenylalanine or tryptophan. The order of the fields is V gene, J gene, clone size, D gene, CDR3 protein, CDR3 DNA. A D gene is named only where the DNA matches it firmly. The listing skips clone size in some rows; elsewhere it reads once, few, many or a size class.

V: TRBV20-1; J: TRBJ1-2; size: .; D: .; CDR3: CSASRTNEGYTF; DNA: TGCAGTGCTAGCCGGACCAACGAAGGCTACACCTTC
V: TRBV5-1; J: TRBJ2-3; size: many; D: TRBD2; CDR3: CASSRAGVADTQYF; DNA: TGCGCCAGCAGCCGAGCGGGAGTAGCCGATACGCAGTATTTT
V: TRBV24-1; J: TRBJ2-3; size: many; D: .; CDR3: CATSDFTGSTDTQYF; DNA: TGTGCCACCAGTGATTTCACAGGTAGCACAGATACGCAGTATTTT
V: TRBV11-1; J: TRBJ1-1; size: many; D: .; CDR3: CASSKDPKNTEAFF; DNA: TGTGCCAGCAGCAAGGACCCGAAGAACACTGAAGCTTTCTTT
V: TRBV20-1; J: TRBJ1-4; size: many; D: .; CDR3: CSARDRWETTNEKLFF; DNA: TGCAGTGCTAGAGATCGATGGGAGACAACTAATGAAAAACTGTTTTTT
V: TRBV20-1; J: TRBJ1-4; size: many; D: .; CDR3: CSARDVGAKKLFF; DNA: TGCAGTGCTAGAGATGTGGGGGCGAAAAAACTGTTTTTT
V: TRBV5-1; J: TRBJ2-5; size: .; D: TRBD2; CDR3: CASSSQRGAVETQYF; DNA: TGCGCCAGCAGCTCACAGCGGGGGGCCGTGGAGACCCAGTACTTC
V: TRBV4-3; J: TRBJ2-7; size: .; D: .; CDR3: CASSQEASVVYEQYF; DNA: TGCGCCAGCAGCCAAGAGGCTAGCGTTGTCTACGAGCAGTACTTC
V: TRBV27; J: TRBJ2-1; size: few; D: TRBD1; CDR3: CASQTGFFDEQFF; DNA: TGTGCCAGTCAGACAGGGTTTTTCGATGAGCAGTTCTTC
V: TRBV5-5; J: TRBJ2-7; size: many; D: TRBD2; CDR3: CASSLSSGTVYEQYF; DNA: TGTGCCAGCAGCTTAAGTAGCGGGACCGTCTACGAGCAGTACTTC
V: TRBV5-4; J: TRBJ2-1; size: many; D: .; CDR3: CASSSRMASTNNEQFF; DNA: TGTGCCAGCAGCTCCCGAATGGCGTCAACTAACAATGAGCAGTTCTTC
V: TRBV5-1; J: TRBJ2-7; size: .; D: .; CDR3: CASSLQVIGNEQYF; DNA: TGCGCCAGCAGCTTACAGGTTATTGGGAACGAGCAGTACTTC
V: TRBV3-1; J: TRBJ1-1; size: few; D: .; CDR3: CASSQEDTVNTEAFF; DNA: TGTGCCAGCAGCCAAGAGGACACAGTGAACACTGAAGCTTTCTTT
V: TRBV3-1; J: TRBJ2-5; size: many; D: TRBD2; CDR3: CASSSLAGETQYF; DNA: TGTGCCAGCAGCTCACTAGCGGGGGAGACCCAGTACTTC
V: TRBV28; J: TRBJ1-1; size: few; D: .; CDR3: CASIHSAGAEAFF; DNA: TGTGCCAGCATTCACTCCGCTGGGGCTGAAGCTTTCTTT
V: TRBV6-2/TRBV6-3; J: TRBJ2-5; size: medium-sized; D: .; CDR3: CASSDRRRSQETQYF; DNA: TGTGCCAGCAGCGACAGAAGAAGGAGCCAAGAGACCCAGTACTTC
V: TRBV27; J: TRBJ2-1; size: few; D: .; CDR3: CASSSLTRPANEQFF; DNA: TGTGCCAGCAGTTCTTTGACCAGACCAGCGAATGAGCAGTTCTTC
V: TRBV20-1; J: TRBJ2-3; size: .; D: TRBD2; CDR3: CSARGSGRGTQPDTQYF; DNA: TGCAGTGCTAGGGGGAGCGGGAGAGGGACCCAGCCAGATACGCAGTATTTT